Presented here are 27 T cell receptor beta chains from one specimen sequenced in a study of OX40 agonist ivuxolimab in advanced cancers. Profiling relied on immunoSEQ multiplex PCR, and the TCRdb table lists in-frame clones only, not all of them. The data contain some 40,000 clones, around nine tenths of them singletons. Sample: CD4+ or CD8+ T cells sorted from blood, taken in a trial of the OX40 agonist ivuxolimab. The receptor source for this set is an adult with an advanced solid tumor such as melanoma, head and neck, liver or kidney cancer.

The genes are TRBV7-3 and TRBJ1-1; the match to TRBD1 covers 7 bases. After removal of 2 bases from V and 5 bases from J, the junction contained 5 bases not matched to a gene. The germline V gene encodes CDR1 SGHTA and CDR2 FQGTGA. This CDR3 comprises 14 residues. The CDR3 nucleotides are TGTGCCAGCAGCTTAGGCCCAGGGGGGACTGAAGCTTTCTTT. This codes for CASSLGPGGTEAFF.

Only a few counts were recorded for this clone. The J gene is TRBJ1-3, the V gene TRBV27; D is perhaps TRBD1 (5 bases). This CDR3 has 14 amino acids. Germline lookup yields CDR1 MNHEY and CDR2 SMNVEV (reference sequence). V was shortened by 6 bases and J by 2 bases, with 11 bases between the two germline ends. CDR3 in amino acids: CASSRGTAGNTIYF. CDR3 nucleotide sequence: TGTGCCAGCAGCCGCGGGACGGCTGGAAACACCATATATTTT.

CDR3 DNA: TGTGCCAGTAGTATAAACGAGATATCCGGGGAGCTGTTTTTT. Translation gives CASSINEISGELFF. The J gene is TRBJ2-2, the V gene TRBV19; D is undetermined. CDR1 is LNHDA and CDR2 is SQIVND in the germline V gene (reference sequence). Trimming shortened V by 2 bases and J by 6 bases, and 10 bases separated the two germline ends. The CDR3 contains 14 residues.

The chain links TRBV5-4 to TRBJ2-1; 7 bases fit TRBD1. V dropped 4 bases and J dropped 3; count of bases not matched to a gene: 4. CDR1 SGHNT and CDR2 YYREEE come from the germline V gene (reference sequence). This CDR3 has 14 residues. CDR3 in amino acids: CASSLRDSYNEQFF. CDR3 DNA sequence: TGTGCCAGCAGCCTCCGGGACAGCTACAATGAGCAGTTCTTC.

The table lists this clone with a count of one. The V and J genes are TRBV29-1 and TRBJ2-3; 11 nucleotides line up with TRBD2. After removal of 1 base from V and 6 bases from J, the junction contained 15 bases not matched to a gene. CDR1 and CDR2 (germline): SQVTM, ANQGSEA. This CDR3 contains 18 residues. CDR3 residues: CSVEGQTSGAVNLDTQYF. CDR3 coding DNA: TGCAGCGTTGAAGGCCAGACTAGCGGGGCGGTAAATCTTGATACGCAGTATTTT.

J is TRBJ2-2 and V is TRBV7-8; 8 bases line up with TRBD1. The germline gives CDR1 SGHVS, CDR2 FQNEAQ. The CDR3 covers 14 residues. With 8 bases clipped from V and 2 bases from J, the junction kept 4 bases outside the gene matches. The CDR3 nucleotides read TGTGCCAGCTGGGGGACAGGCAACACCGGGGAGCTGTTTTTT. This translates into CASWGTGNTGELFF.

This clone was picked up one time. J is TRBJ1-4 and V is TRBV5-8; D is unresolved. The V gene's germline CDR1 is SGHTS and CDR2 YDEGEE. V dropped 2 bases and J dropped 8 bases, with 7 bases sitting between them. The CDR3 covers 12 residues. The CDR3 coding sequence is TGTGCCAGCAGCTTTGAGAGAGAAAAACTGTTTTTT. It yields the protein CASSFEREKLFF.

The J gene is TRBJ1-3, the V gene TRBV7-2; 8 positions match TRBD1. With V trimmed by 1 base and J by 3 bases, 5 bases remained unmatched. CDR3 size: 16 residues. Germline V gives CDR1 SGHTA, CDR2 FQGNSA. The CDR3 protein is CASSLVGTGGGNTIYF. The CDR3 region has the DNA TGTGCCAGCAGCTTAGTGGGGACAGGCGGTGGAAACACCATATATTTT. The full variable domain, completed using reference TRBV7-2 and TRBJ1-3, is GAGVSQSPSNKVTEKGKDVELRCDPISGHTALYWYRQSLGQGLEFLIYFQGNSAPDKSGLPSDRFSAERTGGSVSTLTIQRTQQEDSAVYLCASSLVGTGGGNTIYFGEGSWLTVV.

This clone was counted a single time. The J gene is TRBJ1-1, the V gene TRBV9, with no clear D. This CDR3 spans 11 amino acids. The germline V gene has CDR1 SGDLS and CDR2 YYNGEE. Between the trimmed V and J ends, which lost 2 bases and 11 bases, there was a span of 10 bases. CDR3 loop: CASSVAIGAFF. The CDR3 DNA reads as TGTGCCAGCAGCGTGGCAATAGGGGCTTTCTTT.

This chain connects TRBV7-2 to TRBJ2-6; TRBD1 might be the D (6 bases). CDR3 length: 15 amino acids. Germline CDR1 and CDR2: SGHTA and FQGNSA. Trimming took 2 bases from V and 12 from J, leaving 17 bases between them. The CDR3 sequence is CASSLSGVITGVLTF. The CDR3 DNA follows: TGTGCCAGCAGCTTATCAGGGGTGATAACGGGCGTCCTGACTTTC.

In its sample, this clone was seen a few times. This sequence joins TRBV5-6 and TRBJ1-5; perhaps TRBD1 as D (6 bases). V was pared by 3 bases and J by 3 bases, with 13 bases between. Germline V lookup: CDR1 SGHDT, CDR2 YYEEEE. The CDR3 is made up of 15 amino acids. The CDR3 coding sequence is TGTGCCAGCAGCTACAGGGAGACGGTCAATCAGCCCCAGCATTTT. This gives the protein CASSYRETVNQPQHF.

Written as DNA, the CDR3 is TGTGCCAGCAGCCGGGCGGAGGGGACTGAGCAGTTCTTC. Translating it yields CASSRAEGTEQFF. This rearrangement joins TRBV7-6 to TRBJ2-1, with D possibly TRBD2 on 6 matching bases. There are 13 residues in the CDR3. Between the trimmed V and J ends, which lost 5 bases and 9 bases, there was a span of 14 bases. CDR1 is SGHVS and CDR2 is FNYEAQ in the germline V gene.

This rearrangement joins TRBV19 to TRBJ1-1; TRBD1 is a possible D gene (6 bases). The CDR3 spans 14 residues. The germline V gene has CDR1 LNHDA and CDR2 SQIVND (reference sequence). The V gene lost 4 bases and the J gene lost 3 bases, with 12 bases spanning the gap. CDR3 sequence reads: CASSRRGGDTEAFF. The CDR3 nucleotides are TGTGCCAGTAGTAGGAGGGGGGGGGACACTGAAGCTTTCTTT. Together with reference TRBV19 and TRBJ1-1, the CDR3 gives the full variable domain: DGGITQSPKYLFRKEGQNVTLSCEQNLNHDAMYWYRQDPGQGLRLIYYSQIVNDFQKGDIAEGYSVSREKKESFPLTVTSAQKNPTAFYLCASSRRGGDTEAFFGQGTRLTVV.

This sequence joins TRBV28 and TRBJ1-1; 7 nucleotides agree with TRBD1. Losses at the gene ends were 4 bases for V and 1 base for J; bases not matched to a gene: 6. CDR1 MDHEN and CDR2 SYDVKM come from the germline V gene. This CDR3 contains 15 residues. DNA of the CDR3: TGTGCCAGCAGTTCCTGGACAGGCACGAACACTGAAGCTTTCTTT. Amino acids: CASSSWTGTNTEAFF.

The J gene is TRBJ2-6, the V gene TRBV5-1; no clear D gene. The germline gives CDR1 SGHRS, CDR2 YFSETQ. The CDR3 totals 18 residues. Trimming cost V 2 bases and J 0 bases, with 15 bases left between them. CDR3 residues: CASSFRPSLSSGANVLTF. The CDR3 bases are TGCGCCAGCAGCTTCCGGCCCTCCTTAAGCTCTGGGGCCAACGTCCTGACTTTC.

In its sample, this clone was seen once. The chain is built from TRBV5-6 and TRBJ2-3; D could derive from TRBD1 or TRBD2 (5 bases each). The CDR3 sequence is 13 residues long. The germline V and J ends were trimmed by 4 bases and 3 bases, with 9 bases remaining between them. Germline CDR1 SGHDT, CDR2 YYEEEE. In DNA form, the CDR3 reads TGTGCCAGCAGCGGGGGATTTACAGATACGCAGTATTTT. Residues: CASSGGFTDTQYF.

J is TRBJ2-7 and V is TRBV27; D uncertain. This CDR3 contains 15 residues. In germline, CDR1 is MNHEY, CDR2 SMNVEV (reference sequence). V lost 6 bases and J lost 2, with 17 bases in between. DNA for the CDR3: TGTGCCAGCAGCCCCCCTAGTTGGATACCCTACGAGCAGTACTTC. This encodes CASSPPSWIPYEQYF.

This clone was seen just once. The CDR3 loop is CATHDKEGFGYEQYF. The CDR3, as DNA: TGTGCCACCCACGACAAGGAAGGTTTCGGCTACGAGCAGTACTTC. The V and J genes are TRBV10-3 and TRBJ2-7; D call uncertain. The ends were cut back, 10 bases at V and 3 bases at J, with 22 bases in the middle. Germline CDR1 ENHRY, CDR2 SYGVKD. The CDR3 sequence is 15 residues long.

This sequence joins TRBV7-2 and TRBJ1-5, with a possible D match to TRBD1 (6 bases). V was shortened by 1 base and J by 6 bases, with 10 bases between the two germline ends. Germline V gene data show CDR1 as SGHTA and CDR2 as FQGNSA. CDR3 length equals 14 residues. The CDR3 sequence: CASSLGDRTQPQHF. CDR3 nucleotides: TGTGCCAGCAGCTTAGGCGACAGGACTCAGCCCCAGCATTTT.

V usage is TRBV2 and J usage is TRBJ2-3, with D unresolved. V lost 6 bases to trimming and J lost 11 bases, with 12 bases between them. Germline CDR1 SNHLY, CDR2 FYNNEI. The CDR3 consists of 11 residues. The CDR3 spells CASSTDTQQYF. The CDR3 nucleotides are TGTGCCAGCAGCACAGATACGCAGCAGTATTTT.

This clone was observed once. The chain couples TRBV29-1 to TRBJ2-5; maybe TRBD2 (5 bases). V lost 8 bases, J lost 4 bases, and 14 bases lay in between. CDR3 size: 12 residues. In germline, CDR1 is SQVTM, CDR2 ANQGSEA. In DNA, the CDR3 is TGCAGCACCCGAGAGGGCCGAGAGACCCAGTACTTC. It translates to CSTREGRETQYF.

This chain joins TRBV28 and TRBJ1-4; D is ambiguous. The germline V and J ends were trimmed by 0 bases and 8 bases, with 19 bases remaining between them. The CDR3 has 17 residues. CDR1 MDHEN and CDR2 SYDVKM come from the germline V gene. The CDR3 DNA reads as TGTGCCAGCAGTTTATGGGCGACCGGGGTAGTGGAAGAAAAACTGTTTTTT. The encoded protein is CASSLWATGVVEEKLFF.

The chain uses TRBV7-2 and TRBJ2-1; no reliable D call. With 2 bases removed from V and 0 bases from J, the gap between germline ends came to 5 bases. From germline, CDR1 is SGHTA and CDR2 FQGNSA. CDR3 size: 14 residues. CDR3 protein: CASSLPSSYNEQFF. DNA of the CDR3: TGTGCCAGCAGCTTACCCAGCTCCTACAATGAGCAGTTCTTC.

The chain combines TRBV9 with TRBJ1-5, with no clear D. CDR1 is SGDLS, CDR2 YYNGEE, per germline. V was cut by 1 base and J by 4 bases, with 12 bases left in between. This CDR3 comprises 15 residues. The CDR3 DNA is TGTGCCAGCAGCGTAAATCCGGGAACAAATCAGCCCCAGCATTTT. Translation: CASSVNPGTNQPQHF.

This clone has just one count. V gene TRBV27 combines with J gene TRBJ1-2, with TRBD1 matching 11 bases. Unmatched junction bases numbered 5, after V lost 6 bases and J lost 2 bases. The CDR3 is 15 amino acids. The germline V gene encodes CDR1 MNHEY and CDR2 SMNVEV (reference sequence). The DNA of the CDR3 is TGTGCCAGCAGGCGGGGGACAGGGGGGAACTATGGCTACACCTTC. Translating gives CASRRGTGGNYGYTF.

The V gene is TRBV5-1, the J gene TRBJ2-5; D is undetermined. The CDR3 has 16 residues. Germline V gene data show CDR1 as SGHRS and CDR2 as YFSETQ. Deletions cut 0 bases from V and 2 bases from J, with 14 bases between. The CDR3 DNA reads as TGCGCCAGCAGCTTGGAGGGTGGCGGATTTCAAGAGACCCAGTACTTC. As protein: CASSLEGGGFQETQYF.

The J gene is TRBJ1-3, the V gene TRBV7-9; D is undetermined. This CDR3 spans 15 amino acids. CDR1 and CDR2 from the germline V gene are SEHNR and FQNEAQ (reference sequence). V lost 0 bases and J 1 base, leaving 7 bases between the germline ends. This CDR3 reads CASSLALRSGNTIYF. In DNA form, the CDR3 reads TGTGCCAGCAGCTTAGCGCTCCGTTCTGGAAACACCATATATTTT.